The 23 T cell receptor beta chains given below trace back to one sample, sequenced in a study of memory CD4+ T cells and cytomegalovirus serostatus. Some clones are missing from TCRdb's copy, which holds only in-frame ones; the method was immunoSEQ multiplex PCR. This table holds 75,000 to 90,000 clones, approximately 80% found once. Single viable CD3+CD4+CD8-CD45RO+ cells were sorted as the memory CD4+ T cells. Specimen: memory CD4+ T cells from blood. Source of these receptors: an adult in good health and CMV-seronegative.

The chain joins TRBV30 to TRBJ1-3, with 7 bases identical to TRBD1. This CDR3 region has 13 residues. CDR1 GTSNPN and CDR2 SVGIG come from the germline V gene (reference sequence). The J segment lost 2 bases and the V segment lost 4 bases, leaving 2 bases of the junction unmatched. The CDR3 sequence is CAWTQGAGNTIYF. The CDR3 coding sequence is TGTGCCTGGACCCAGGGGGCTGGAAACACCATATATTTT.

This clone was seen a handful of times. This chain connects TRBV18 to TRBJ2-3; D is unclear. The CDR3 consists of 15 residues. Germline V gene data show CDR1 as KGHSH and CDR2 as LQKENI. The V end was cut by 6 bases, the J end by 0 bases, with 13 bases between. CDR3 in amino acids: CASSLAQLSTDTQYF. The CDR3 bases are TGTGCCAGCTCCCTCGCCCAGCTTAGCACAGATACGCAGTATTTT. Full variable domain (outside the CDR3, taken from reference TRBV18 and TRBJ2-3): NAGVMQNPRHLVRRRGQEARLRCSPMKGHSHVYWYRQLPEEGLKFMVYLQKENIIDESGMPKERFSAEFPKEGPSILRIQQVVRGDSAAYFCASSLAQLSTDTQYFGPGTRLTVL.

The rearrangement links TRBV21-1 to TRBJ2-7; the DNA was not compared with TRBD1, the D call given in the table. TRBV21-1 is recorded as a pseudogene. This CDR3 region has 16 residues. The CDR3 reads CASSKSWQGASNEQYF. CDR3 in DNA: TGTGCCAGCAGCAAATCATGGCAGGGGGCGTCGAACGAGCAGTACTTC.

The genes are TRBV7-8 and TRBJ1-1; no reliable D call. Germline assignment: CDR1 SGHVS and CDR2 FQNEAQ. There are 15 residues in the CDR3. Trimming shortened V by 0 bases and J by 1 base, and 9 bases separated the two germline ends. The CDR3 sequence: CASSLAVGANTEAFF. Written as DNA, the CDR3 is TGTGCCAGCAGCTTAGCGGTAGGAGCGAACACTGAAGCTTTCTTT.

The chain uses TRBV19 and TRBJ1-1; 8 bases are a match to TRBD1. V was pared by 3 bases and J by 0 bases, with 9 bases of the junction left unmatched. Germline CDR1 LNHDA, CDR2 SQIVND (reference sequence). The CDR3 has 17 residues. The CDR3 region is CASSIDGQGTMNTEAFF. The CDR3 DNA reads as TGTGCCAGTAGTATTGATGGACAGGGTACAATGAACACTGAAGCTTTCTTT. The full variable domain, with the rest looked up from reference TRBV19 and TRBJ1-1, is DGGITQSPKYLFRKEGQNVTLSCEQNLNHDAMYWYRQDPGQGLRLIYYSQIVNDFQKGDIAEGYSVSREKKESFPLTVTSAQKNPTAFYLCASSIDGQGTMNTEAFFGQGTRLTVV.

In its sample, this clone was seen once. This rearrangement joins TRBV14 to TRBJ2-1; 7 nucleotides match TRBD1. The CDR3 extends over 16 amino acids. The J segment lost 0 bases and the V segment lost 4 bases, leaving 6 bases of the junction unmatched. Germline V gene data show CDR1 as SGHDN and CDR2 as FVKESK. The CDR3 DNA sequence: TGTGCCAGCAGCCCCCCGGGACAGCTCTCCTACAATGAGCAGTTCTTC. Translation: CASSPPGQLSYNEQFF.

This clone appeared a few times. The CDR3 protein is CASSPDRGHNQPQHF. The CDR3 bases are TGTGCCAGCAGCCCCGACAGGGGCCATAATCAGCCCCAGCATTTT. The rearrangement links TRBV6-5 to TRBJ1-5, with TRBD1 matching 8 bases. The germline V gene encodes CDR1 MNHEY and CDR2 SVGAGI. The CDR3 sequence is 15 residues long. J lost 4 bases, V lost 6 bases, and 8 bases had no gene match.

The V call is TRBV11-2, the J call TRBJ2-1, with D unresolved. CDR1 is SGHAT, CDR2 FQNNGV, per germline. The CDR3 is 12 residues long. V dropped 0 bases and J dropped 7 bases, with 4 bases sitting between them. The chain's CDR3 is CASSLDRNEQFF. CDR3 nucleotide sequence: TGTGCCAGCAGCTTAGATAGGAATGAGCAGTTCTTC.

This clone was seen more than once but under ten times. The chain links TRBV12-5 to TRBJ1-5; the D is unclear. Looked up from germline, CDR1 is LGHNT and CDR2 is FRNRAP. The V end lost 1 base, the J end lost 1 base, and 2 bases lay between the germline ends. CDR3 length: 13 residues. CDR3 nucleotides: TGTGCTAGTGGTTTGGAGAGCAATCAGCCCCAGCATTTT. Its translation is CASGLESNQPQHF.

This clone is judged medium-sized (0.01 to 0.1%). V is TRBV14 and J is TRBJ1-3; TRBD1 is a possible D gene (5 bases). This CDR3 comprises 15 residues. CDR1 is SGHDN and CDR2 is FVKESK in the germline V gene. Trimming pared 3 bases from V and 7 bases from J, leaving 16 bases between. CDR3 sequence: CASSQGIRGVNTIYF. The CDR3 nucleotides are TGTGCCAGCAGCCAGGGGATTAGGGGAGTGAACACCATATATTTT.

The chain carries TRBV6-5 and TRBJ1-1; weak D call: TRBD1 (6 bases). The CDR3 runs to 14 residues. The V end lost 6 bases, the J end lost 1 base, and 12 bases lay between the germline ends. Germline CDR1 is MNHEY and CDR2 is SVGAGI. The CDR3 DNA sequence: TGTGCCAGCAGAGGACAGTTGACGAACACTGAAGCTTTCTTT. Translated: CASRGQLTNTEAFF.

The DNA for the CDR3 is TGTGCCAGCAGTTACTTGGGAGGGGGAAAACCCCCGGACGGAACAAGCGCTGAAGCTTTCTTT. This translates into CASSYLGGGKPPDGTSAEAFF. The chain joins TRBV28 to TRBJ1-1, with D perhaps matching TRBD1 (6 bases). The germline gives CDR1 MDHEN, CDR2 SYDVKM. This CDR3 has 21 residues. V lost 4 bases and J 6 bases, leaving 36 bases between the germline ends.

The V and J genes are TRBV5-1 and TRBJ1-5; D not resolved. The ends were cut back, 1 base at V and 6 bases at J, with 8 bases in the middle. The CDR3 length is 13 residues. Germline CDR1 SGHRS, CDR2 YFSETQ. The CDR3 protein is CASSLSSGQPQHF. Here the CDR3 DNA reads TGCGCCAGCAGCTTGAGTTCGGGTCAGCCCCAGCATTTT.

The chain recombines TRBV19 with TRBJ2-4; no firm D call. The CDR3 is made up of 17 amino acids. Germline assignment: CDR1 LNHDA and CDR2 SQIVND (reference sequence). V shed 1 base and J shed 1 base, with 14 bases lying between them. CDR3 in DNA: TGTGCCAGTAGTATAGTTGTTCCCCATGGGGCCAAAAACATTCAGTACTTC. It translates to CASSIVVPHGAKNIQYF.

CDR3 in DNA: TGCGCCAGCAGCCAACCCCGGGGCGGCCTGAACACTGAAGCTTTCTTT. Translation gives CASSQPRGGLNTEAFF. The rearrangement joins TRBV4-1 to TRBJ1-1, with a weak D call TRBD1 (5 bases). Deletions cut 2 bases from V and 0 bases from J, with 13 bases between. The V gene's germline CDR1 is MGHRA and CDR2 YSYEKL. The CDR3 sequence is 16 residues long.

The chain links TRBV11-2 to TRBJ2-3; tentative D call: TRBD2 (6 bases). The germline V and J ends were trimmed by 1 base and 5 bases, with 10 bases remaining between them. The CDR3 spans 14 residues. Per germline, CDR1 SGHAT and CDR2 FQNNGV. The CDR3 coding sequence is TGTGCCAGCAGCTTAGGGACTACAGGAGATACGCAGTATTTT. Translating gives CASSLGTTGDTQYF.

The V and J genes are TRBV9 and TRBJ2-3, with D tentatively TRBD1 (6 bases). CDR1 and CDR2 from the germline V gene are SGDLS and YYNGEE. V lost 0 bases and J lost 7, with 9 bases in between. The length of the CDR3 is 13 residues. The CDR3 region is CASSVGTEHTQYF. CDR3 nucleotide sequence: TGTGCCAGCAGCGTAGGGACAGAACATACGCAGTATTTT.

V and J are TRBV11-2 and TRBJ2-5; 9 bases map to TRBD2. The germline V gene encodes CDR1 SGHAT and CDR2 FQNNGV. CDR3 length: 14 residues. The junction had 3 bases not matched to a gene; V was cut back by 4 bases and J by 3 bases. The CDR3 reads CASSSLAGKETQYF. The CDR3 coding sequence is TGTGCCAGCAGCTCCCTAGCGGGGAAAGAGACCCAGTACTTC.

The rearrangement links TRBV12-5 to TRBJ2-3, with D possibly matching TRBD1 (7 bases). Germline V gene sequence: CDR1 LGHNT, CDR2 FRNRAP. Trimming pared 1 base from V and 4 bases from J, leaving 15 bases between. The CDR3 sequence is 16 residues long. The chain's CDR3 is CASGLALGRGADTQYF. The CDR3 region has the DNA TGTGCTAGTGGTTTGGCACTTGGCAGGGGGGCAGATACGCAGTATTTT.

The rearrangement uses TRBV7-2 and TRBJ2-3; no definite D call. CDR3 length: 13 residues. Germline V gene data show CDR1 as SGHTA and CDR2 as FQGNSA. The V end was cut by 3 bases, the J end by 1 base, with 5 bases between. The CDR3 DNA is TGTGCCAGCAGCTTTAGACGCACAGATACGCAGTATTTT. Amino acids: CASSFRRTDTQYF.

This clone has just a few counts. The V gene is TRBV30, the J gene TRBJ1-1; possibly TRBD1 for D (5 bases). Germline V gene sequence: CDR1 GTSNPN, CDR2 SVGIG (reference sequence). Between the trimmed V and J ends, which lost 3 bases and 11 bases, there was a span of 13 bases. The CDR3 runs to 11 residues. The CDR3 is CAWREMGVAFF. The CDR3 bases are TGTGCCTGGAGAGAGATGGGGGTTGCTTTCTTT.

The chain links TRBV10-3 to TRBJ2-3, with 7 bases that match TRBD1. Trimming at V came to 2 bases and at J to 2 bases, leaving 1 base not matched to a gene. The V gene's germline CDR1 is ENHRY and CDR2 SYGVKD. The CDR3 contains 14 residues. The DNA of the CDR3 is TGTGCCATCAGTGAGGACAGGGCCACAGATACGCAGTATTTT. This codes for CAISEDRATDTQYF.

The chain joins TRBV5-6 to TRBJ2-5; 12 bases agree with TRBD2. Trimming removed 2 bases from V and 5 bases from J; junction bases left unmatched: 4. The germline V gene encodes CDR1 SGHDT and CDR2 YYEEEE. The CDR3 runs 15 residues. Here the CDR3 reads CASSLGLAGLETQYF. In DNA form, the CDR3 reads TGTGCCAGCAGCTTAGGACTAGCGGGGCTTGAGACCCAGTACTTC.